A single sample gave rise to the 18 T cell receptor beta chains below, sequenced in a study of monozygotic twins with inflammatory bowel disease. With the 5' RACE reads reprocessed, TCRdb shows one record per CDR3 protein and no DNA. The data show about 170,000 distinct CDR3 sequences, and the top ten clones hold under 3.5%. The specimen sequenced was blood. The receptors derive from a human donor with ulcerative colitis or Crohn's disease, or a healthy co-twin of an affected twin (not recorded which).

This chain connects TRBV7-2 to TRBJ2-5; the D call of TRBD1 rests on TCRdb alone, since no DNA is present to check it. The CDR3 totals 14 residues. The V gene's germline CDR1 is SGHTA and CDR2 FQGNSA. CDR3 amino acids: CASSLYGAQETQYF.

The CDR3 is CASSSHVINEQFF. The chain combines TRBV7-9 with TRBJ2-1. This CDR3 is built from 13 residues. Germline-derived CDR1 and CDR2 are SEHNR and FQNEAQ (reference sequence).

The rearrangement joins TRBV6-5 to TRBJ2-7; TCRdb reports TRBD2, a call that lacks DNA to check it against. The CDR3 runs to 16 residues. Per germline, CDR1 MNHEY and CDR2 SVGAGI. CDR3 residues: CASSYAREGPGNEQYF.

V gene TRBV6-1 combines with J gene TRBJ1-1. The germline gives CDR1 MNHNS, CDR2 SASEGT. This CDR3 has 14 residues. This CDR3 is CASSSQVLAAEAFF.

The chain carries TRBV3-1 and TRBJ2-1; TCRdb calls TRBD2, which cannot be checked without DNA. Per the germline V gene, CDR1 is LGHDT and CDR2 is YNNKEL (reference sequence). The CDR3 is 16 amino acids. The CDR3 loop reads CASSHPRGSGSDEQFF.

The chain couples TRBV5-1 to TRBJ2-2; TCRdb calls TRBD1, which cannot be checked without DNA. Germline CDR1 and CDR2: SGHRS and YFSETQ. This CDR3 has 15 amino acids. The CDR3 loop is CASSLGQGFTGELFF.

The V and J genes are TRBV6-5 and TRBJ2-2; TCRdb designates TRBD2, a call that cannot be tested without DNA. The CDR3 contains 13 residues. The germline CDR1 and CDR2 sequences are MNHEY and SVGAGI. CDR3 in amino acids: CALVLPDTGELFF.

V usage is TRBV7-9 and J usage is TRBJ1-3; the TCRdb D gene call, TRBD1, has no DNA to confirm it. The CDR3 runs 15 residues. Germline loops: CDR1 SEHNR, CDR2 FQNEAQ (reference sequence). CDR3 sequence: CASSPSGRAGNTIYF.

The rearrangement joins TRBV9 to TRBJ2-1; TCRdb outputs TRBD1, but without DNA this stays unchecked. This CDR3 region has 14 residues. Germline V gives CDR1 SGDLS, CDR2 YYNGEE. The CDR3 reads CASSGGQGADEQFF.

The chain carries TRBV6-5 and TRBJ2-1; checking the TCRdb D call of TRBD2 is not possible without DNA. Germline CDR1 is MNHEY and CDR2 is SVGAGI. The CDR3 has 18 amino acids. CDR3 loop: CASSYSSFSGVGQREQFF.

The chain carries TRBV3-1 and TRBJ2-3; TCRdb designates TRBD2, a call that cannot be tested without DNA. The CDR3 loop spans 17 amino acids. Germline V gene sequence: CDR1 LGHDT, CDR2 YNNKEL (reference sequence). The CDR3 sequence is CASSQDPASGNADTQYF.

This chain links TRBV19 with TRBJ2-7. The CDR3 is 13 amino acids. The germline gives CDR1 LNHDA, CDR2 SQIVND (reference sequence). CDR3 amino acids: CTSSSSGTYEQYF.

V gene TRBV11-2 combines with J gene TRBJ1-6; TCRdb reports TRBD1, a call that lacks DNA to check it against. The germline V gene encodes CDR1 SGHAT and CDR2 FQNNGV. CDR3 size: 19 residues. CDR3 amino acids: CASSLEAGTGNYYNSPLHF.

The chain recombines TRBV5-1 with TRBJ1-1. This CDR3 is built from 14 residues. Germline V gives CDR1 SGHRS, CDR2 YFSETQ. The CDR3 is CASSLEDLDTEAFF.

The rearrangement joins TRBV19 to TRBJ2-7; lacking DNA, the TRBD1 call made by TCRdb goes unchecked. Germline V gives CDR1 LNHDA, CDR2 SQIVND (reference sequence). The CDR3 totals 14 residues. CDR3 region: CASSVRDSNYEQYF.

The chain couples TRBV5-1 to TRBJ2-1; TCRdb's D call of TRBD2 is untestable without DNA. CDR1 is SGHRS, CDR2 YFSETQ, per germline. The CDR3 length is 17 residues. The CDR3 here is CASSLGDRLAGYNEQFF.

The genes are TRBV27 and TRBJ1-5; TCRdb outputs TRBD1, but without DNA this stays unchecked. The CDR3 is made up of 15 amino acids. Germline assignment: CDR1 MNHEY and CDR2 SMNVEV (reference sequence). CDR3 loop: CASSSDRASNQPQHF.

V is TRBV5-4 and J is TRBJ2-7; there is no DNA to check the TCRdb D call of TRBD2. The CDR3 totals 13 residues. CDR1 SGHNT and CDR2 YYREEE come from the germline V gene (reference sequence). CDR3 protein: CASLLAGVDEQYF. The full variable domain, in which reference TRBV5-4 and TRBJ2-7 provide the parts outside the CDR3, is ETGVTQSPTHLIKTRGQQVTLRCSSQSGHNTVSWYQQALGQGPQFIFQYYREEENGRGNFPPRFSGLQFPNYSSELNVNALELDDSALYLCASLLAGVDEQYFGPGTRLTVT.